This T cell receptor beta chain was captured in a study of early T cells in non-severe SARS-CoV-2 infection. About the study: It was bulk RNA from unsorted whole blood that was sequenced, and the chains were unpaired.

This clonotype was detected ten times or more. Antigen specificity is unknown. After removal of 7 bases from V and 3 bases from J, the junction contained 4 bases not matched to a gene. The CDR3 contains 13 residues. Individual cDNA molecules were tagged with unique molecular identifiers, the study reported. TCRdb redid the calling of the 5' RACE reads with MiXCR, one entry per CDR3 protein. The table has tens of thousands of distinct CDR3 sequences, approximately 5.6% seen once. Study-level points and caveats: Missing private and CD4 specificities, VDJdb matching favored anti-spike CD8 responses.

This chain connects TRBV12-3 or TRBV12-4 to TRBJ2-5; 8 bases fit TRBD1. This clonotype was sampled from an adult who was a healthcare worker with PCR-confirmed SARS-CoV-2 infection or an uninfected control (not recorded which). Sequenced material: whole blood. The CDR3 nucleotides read TGTGCCAGCATTCCGACAGGGGAAGAGACCCAGTACTTC. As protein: CASIPTGEETQYF.